A selection of T cell receptor beta chains follows, all from one sample in a study of blood T cell repertoires in COVID-19. The method was immunoSEQ multiplex PCR; TCRdb's version includes in-frame clones alone and lacks a portion of them. The repertoire has tens of thousands of clones, 70% to 90% of them found once; the top ten carry 4.8%. The sequenced sample was peripheral blood. Receptors were obtained from a woman of 80 years or more with acute or convalescent COVID-19. Each CDR3 is given with its conserved first and last residue. The D gene is left open where the match is weak. Some rows have no size entry. The others give once, few or many, or a class for an expanded clone.

V gene	D gene	J gene	CDR3 length	clone size	CDR3 DNA	CDR3 protein
TRBV6-5	TRBD1	TRBJ2-7	14	.	TGTGCCAGCATGCGGGACAGGGTTTCCTACGAGCAGTACTTC	CASMRDRVSYEQYF
TRBV7-2	.	TRBJ2-3	13	once	TGTGCCAGCAGCTTAGAGAGGGCGGATACGCAGTATTTT	CASSLERADTQYF
TRBV15	.	TRBJ1-1	13	.	TGTGCCACCAGCACGACAGGAGGAACTGAAGCTTTCTTT	CATSTTGGTEAFF
TRBV5-1	.	TRBJ2-5	14	.	TGCGCCAGCAGCTTCGGACACAACCAAGAGACCCAGTACTTC	CASSFGHNQETQYF
TRBV6-2/TRBV6-3	.	TRBJ1-1	15	.	TGTGCCAGCAGCTCCCTGGGCCAGCCTAACACTGAAGCTTTCTTT	CASSSLGQPNTEAFF
TRBV7-3	.	TRBJ2-3	14	.	TGTGCCAGCGGTTCGGGGGGCCTCACAGATACGCAGTATTTT	CASGSGGLTDTQYF
TRBV27	TRBD2	TRBJ2-1	17	once	TGTGCCAGCAACATAAACCCCGGGACTAGCGGAAACAATGAGCAGTTCTTC	CASNINPGTSGNNEQFF
TRBV7-2	.	TRBJ1-3	13	.	TGTGCCAGCAGCACTCCGCCTTTATACACCATATATTTT	CASSTPPLYTIYF
TRBV6-5	.	TRBJ1-1	13	.	TGTGCCAGCGAAGGGGCGCGGAGTACTGAAGCTTTCTTT	CASEGARSTEAFF
TRBV2	.	TRBJ1-5	12	once	TGTGCCAGCAGGGGACAAGGCCAGCCCCAGCATTTT	CASRGQGQPQHF
TRBV5-1	.	TRBJ2-1	14	.	TGCGCCAGCAGCTTGGTATTTAGTAGCAATGAGCAGTTCTTC	CASSLVFSSNEQFF
TRBV19	TRBD1	TRBJ2-7	15	.	TGTGCCAGTAGTATGGGACAGGGGGGAAGTGACGAGCAGTACTTC	CASSMGQGGSDEQYF
TRBV5-1	.	TRBJ2-5	12	.	TGCGCCAGTACAGAGAACCAAGAGACCCAGTACTTC	CASTENQETQYF
TRBV10-2	.	TRBJ2-1	13	.	TGCGCCAGCGCATGGACTACCAACAATGAGCAGTTCTTC	CASAWTTNNEQFF
TRBV20-1	.	TRBJ2-3	10	.	TGCAGTGCGGGGGGTGATACGCAGTATTTT	CSAGGDTQYF
TRBV11-2	.	TRBJ2-3	14	.	TGTGCCAGCAGGCGGTTACAGGGTTCAGATACGCAGTATTTT	CASRRLQGSDTQYF
TRBV27	TRBD1	TRBJ1-1	14	.	TGTGCCAGCAGTCCCGACAGGGGAGAAACTGAAGCTTTCTTT	CASSPDRGETEAFF
TRBV19	.	TRBJ1-5	16	.	TGTGCCAGTAGTATACGCGTTGGGACACTAAATCAGCCCCAGCATTTT	CASSIRVGTLNQPQHF
TRBV5-1	.	TRBJ1-2	15	once	TGCGCCAGCAGCCCGACGGGGGGGGGCGCCTATGGCTACACCTTC	CASSPTGGGAYGYTF
TRBV19	TRBD1	TRBJ1-5	15	.	TGTGCCAGTAGGCCCCGGGACAGGGTCAATCAGCCCCAGCATTTT	CASRPRDRVNQPQHF
TRBV29-1	TRBD2	TRBJ2-7	14	.	TGCAGCGTTGCGCGGGGGGGCTCTTCCTACGAGCAGTACTTC	CSVARGGSSYEQYF
TRBV5-1	TRBD2	TRBJ2-3	17	.	TGCGCCAGCAGCTTGGTAGTAGCGGGAACGGATCCAGATACGCAGTATTTT	CASSLVVAGTDPDTQYF
TRBV6-5	.	TRBJ2-7	15	.	TGTGCCAGCAGTTACTACCAAACGGGGGTCTACGAGCAGTACTTC	CASSYYQTGVYEQYF
TRBV24-1	TRBD1	TRBJ2-2	15	.	TGTGCCACCAGTGATCCGACAGGGAGAGCCGGGGAGCTGTTTTTT	CATSDPTGRAGELFF
TRBV5-1	.	TRBJ2-3	12	.	TGCGCCAGCAGCCCCTCGGAGAGCACGCAGTATTTT	CASSPSESTQYF
TRBV3-1/TRBV3-2	.	TRBJ1-2	14	.	TGTGCCAGCAGCCTGCGATGGGGGGATCATGGCTACACCTTC	CASSLRWGDHGYTF
TRBV6-5	TRBD1	TRBJ2-2	15	.	TGTGCCAGCAGCGCAGGGACAGCGAACACCGGGGAGCTGTTTTTT	CASSAGTANTGELFF
TRBV27	.	TRBJ1-2	13	.	TGTGCCAGCAGCTCGGGAGTTAACTATGGCTACACCTTC	CASSSGVNYGYTF
TRBV29-1	.	TRBJ1-1	13	.	TGCAGCGTTGACCGGACGGGGGGGACTGAAGCTTTCTTT	CSVDRTGGTEAFF
TRBV18	.	TRBJ2-6	17	.	TGTGCCAGCTCAGTAACAGGGTTTGGTTCTGGGGCCAACGTCCTGACTTTC	CASSVTGFGSGANVLTF
TRBV5-4	TRBD2	TRBJ2-3	15	.	TGTGCCAGCAGTAGGACTAGCGGGAGCCCAGATACGCAGTATTTT	CASSRTSGSPDTQYF
TRBV4-1	TRBD2	TRBJ2-1	21	.	TGCGCCAGCAGCCAAGAAGGTCCGACTAGCGGGGGGCGATACTCCTACAATGAGCAGTTCTTC	CASSQEGPTSGGRYSYNEQFF
TRBV5-6	.	TRBJ2-5	13	.	TGTGCCAGCAGTCTGGCGGGGAGAGAGACCCAGTACTTC	CASSLAGRETQYF
TRBV19	TRBD1	TRBJ2-1	13	.	TGTGCCAGTAGTACCTCCACAGGGGGCGTCCAGTTCTTC	CASSTSTGGVQFF
TRBV15	.	TRBJ1-4	16	.	TGTGCCACCAGCAGAGCAGGACAGCAACTGACTGAAAAACTGTTTTTT	CATSRAGQQLTEKLFF
TRBV29-1	.	TRBJ1-3	15	.	TGCAGCGCCAGTTGGGGGGGAGCCTTTGGAAACACCATATATTTT	CSASWGGAFGNTIYF
TRBV18	TRBD1	TRBJ2-1	13	.	TGTGCCAGCTCATCGGGACAGGCCAATGAGCAGTTCTTC	CASSSGQANEQFF
TRBV3-1/TRBV3-2	.	TRBJ2-6	17	.	TGTGCCAGCAGCCAAGGGAGACGGATCTCTGGGGCCAACGTCCTGACTTTC	CASSQGRRISGANVLTF
TRBV15	.	TRBJ1-1	16	.	TGTGCCACCAGCAGAGAGACAGACAACATGAACACTGAAGCTTTCTTT	CATSRETDNMNTEAFF
TRBV23-1	TRBD1	TRBJ1-2	18	few	TGCGCCAGCAGTCCCGACCTATACAGGACAGGGCATAACTATGGCTACACCTTC	CASSPDLYRTGHNYGYTF
TRBV7-9	.	TRBJ1-5	14	once	TGTGCCAGCAGCACCCGCGACATGGTCCAGCCCCAGCATTTT	CASSTRDMVQPQHF
TRBV7-9	TRBD2	TRBJ2-5	15	.	TGTGCCAGCAGACCTAGCGGGGGAGAACAAGAGACCCAGTACTTC	CASRPSGGEQETQYF
TRBV10-3	TRBD1	TRBJ2-1	15	.	TGTGCCATCTCCAGTGGGACAGCTATTCACGGTGAGCAGTTCTTC	CAISSGTAIHGEQFF
TRBV18	TRBD1	TRBJ1-2	14	.	TGTGCCAGCTCACCACCGACAGGGTACTATGGCTACACCTTC	CASSPPTGYYGYTF
TRBV15	TRBD1	TRBJ1-5	16	.	TGTGCCACCAGCAGAGATAGGGACAGGCTAAATCAGCCCCAGCATTTT	CATSRDRDRLNQPQHF
TRBV5-1	.	TRBJ1-1	14	.	TGCGCCAGCAGCGCGGGACTGATGAACACTGAAGCTTTCTTT	CASSAGLMNTEAFF
TRBV5-4	TRBD1	TRBJ1-5	15	.	TGTGCCAGCAGCCGTGGGACAGATAGCAATCAGCCCCAGCATTTT	CASSRGTDSNQPQHF
TRBV6-6	.	TRBJ2-7	14	few	TGTGCCACCTACAACGTGGGGGGTTCCTACGAGCAGTACTTC	CATYNVGGSYEQYF
TRBV14	TRBD1	TRBJ2-7	17	.	TGTGCCATCACGTTCTCAGTCTTCGGGACAGGTCTCTACGAGCAGTACTTC	CAITFSVFGTGLYEQYF
TRBV3-1/TRBV3-2	TRBD1	TRBJ2-2	15	.	TGTGCCAGCAGCCTACGGACAGGGAGTGCCGGGGAGCTGTTTTTT	CASSLRTGSAGELFF
TRBV10-3	.	TRBJ1-1	15	.	TGTGCCATCAGTGAGTCGGGCCAGGGGAGAACTGAAGCTTTCTTT	CAISESGQGRTEAFF
TRBV13	.	TRBJ2-2	15	.	TGTGCCAGCAGCTTAGGGCGATTCAACACCGGGGAGCTGTTTTTT	CASSLGRFNTGELFF
TRBV5-1	TRBD2	TRBJ2-3	15	.	TGCGCCAGCAGCTTAGCGGGAGTGAGCACAGATACGCAGTATTTT	CASSLAGVSTDTQYF
TRBV19	TRBD1	TRBJ2-5	14	.	TGTGCCAGTAGAGGACAGGGAGAAACTAAGACCCAGTACTTC	CASRGQGETKTQYF
TRBV6-1	TRBD2	TRBJ2-2	16	.	TGTGCCAGCACTGAAGCGGGGGGGCCGGTGGCCGGGGAGCTGTTTTTT	CASTEAGGPVAGELFF
TRBV6-5	.	TRBJ1-2	13	.	TGTGCCAGCAGGTCACTCAGCGGCTATGGCTACACCTTC	CASRSLSGYGYTF
TRBV14	.	TRBJ1-1	14	.	TGTGCCAGCAGCCAGGATGGGACAAGCGCCTTAGCTTTCTTT	CASSQDGTSALAFF